This T cell receptor beta chain stems from a study of blood T cells in healthy people across ages (dated by TCRdb to the mid-2010s). With respect to the entire study: In model experiments, roughly one uniquely barcoded TCR beta cDNA molecule per two T cells was captured by template switching. Four age groups were formed from the donors: young (average roughly 15 years), middle-aged (approximately 40), aged (roughly 58) and long-lived (approximately 78). Using the same blood draw, the study looked at two additional independent replicas of 1 million unique cDNA reads for two donors, one aged 18 to 30 and the other aged 80 or older. Age-related changes in TCR beta repertoire diversity were measured in the study by deep sequencing normalized with unique cDNA molecular identifiers. Paper-wide results and their limitations: Compared with the aged group, the long-lived group had more naive CD4+ T cells, fewer expanded clones and increased TCR diversity, suggesting age selection. Conclusive comparison of naive and antigen-experienced compartments was prevented by the profiling of bulk unsorted PBMCs. Total diversity estimates from one million sequenced T cells were considered lower bounds and underestimates. Because donor CMV infection status was unknown, age-related changes in expanded clonotypes were potentially confounded. Observed TCR beta diversity correlated strongly with the percentage of naive T cells measured by flow cytometry. As age increased, observed TCR beta diversity per million T cells dropped in a roughly linear way, and a significant reduction was already evident by age about 36.

V has 6 bases trimmed and J has 11 bases trimmed; junction bases matching no gene number 14. CDR1 is given as SNHLY and CDR2 as FYNNEI, both from the germline V gene. From its cysteine to its phenylalanine, the CDR3 spans 15 amino acids. Left in the record is the CDR3 DNA by itself, 45 bases read in frame from the first base. Regarding this clonotype: Its antigen has not been determined. No much larger clone is present one base from it, and per-base qualities are unavailable.

The library came from 5' RACE. The reads were generated on an Illumina HiSeq 2500. The second PCR ran for about 6 to 12 cycles and used a J-beta primer mix along with a sample-barcoded 5' primer. A unique molecular identifier was introduced onto each TCR beta cDNA molecule by a template-switch 5' adaptor carrying 12 random nucleotides. At least 2.5 million CDR3-containing paired-end reads were obtained from each sample. The Mint cDNA synthesis kit, primed by a TRBC-specific oligonucleotide, was used to synthesize first-strand cDNA from all RNA. All cDNA was treated with uracil-DNA glycosylase and then went through a first 18-cycle PCR with the universal primers M1SS and BC2_uni_R. As for how the authors treated the data: For normalization, 1 million high-quality reads, each with a distinct molecular identifier, were randomly selected from each sample. Reads sharing molecular identifiers were discarded rather than binned into consensus sequences. MiTCR, set to a Q25 quality threshold and the strictest error-elimination algorithm, was used for CDR3 identification, clonotype clustering and error correction. A nonparametric unseen species model using Euler transformation provided a lower-bound estimate of total TCR beta diversity. Using fastp trimming at Q25 and MiXCR clonotype assembly, TCRdb reanalyzed the public sequencing data and kept in-frame beta chains. Here each entry gathers all rows of one CDR3 protein and keeps the most common genes and DNA. The V and J calls were not made by the authors but by TCRdb's processing. The sample yields about 1 million distinct CDR3 sequences; around 27% were counted once. The top ten clonotypes cover about 0.69% of the sample.

The donors were 40 or so Caucasian individuals from Russia, aged about 6 to 95 years, who were systemically healthy. Ten milliliters of peripheral blood were drawn from each donor into EDTA-treated Vacutainer tubes. Ficoll-Paque density-gradient centrifugation was used to isolate PBMCs, with at least 6 million per sample. Trizol reagent was used to extract total RNA from PBMCs, with at least 5 micrograms per sample. For every donor, flow cytometry on a PBMC aliquot measured the percentage of naive CD45RAhigh/CD27high T cells. This same sample was also part of a study on T cells of mothers and their children. As that second study puts it: Donors were nine systemically healthy Caucasian individuals: three mothers and their six children. cDNA synthesis used all of the extracted RNA, with roughly 1.5 ug of RNA in each 15 ul reaction. In the second PCR, sample barcodes and 2-4 random nucleotides were introduced via the M1S primer. Over 8.5 million TCR beta CDR3 reads came from each mother, compared with some 3 million reads from each child. Thymic selection shapes the output of TCR recombination in a similar way in related and unrelated pairs, and inherited differences have a minor effect. Normalized repertoire overlap was always slightly but never significantly higher in related than unrelated mother-child pairs. No persistent microchimeric T cell clones were found, with a detection sensitivity of roughly 99 clones per million clonotypes. Deep NGS was used in the study to compare the TCR beta repertoires of mothers and children and to look for features that separate related mother-child pairs from unrelated individuals. The mean age was 40 +/- 4 years for the mothers and around 10 +/- 4 years for the children. Libraries were sequenced on Illumina HiSeq 2000 with 100+100 nt paired-end reads after adapter ligation with NEBNext reagents. To prevent cross-contamination, the mother and child libraries were prepared one month apart and sequenced in separate runs. Between roughly 500,000 and 2,100,000 distinct TCR beta clonotypes were identified per donor. Naive TCR beta clonotypes were estimated from low-frequency clonotypes matched to each donor's FACS-determined naive share, without sorting.

The sequencing sample was made of blood. The V and J segments used are TRBV2 and TRBJ2-5, and 11 junctional nucleotides match TRBD1. This sequence originates from a girl under 10 years old in good health. The CDR3: CASSWTGGTRDGQYF. DNA sequence: TGTGCCAGCAGCTGGACAGGGGGCACTCGGGACGGGCAGTACTTC.